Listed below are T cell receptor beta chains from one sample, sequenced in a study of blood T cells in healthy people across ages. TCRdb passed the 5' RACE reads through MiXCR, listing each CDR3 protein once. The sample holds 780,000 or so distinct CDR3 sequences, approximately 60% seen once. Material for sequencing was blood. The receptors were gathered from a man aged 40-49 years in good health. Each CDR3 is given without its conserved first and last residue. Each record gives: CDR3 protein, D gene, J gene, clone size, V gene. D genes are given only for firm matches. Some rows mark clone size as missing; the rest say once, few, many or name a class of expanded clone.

cdr3_aa: ASSESGQGDEQY
d_call: TRBD1
j_call: TRBJ2-7
clone_size: NA
v_call: TRBV10-2

cdr3_aa: ASSEASVGHLLANYGYT
d_call: NA
j_call: TRBJ1-2
clone_size: NA
v_call: TRBV6-1

cdr3_aa: ASSHGLAETYEQY
d_call: TRBD2
j_call: TRBJ2-7
clone_size: NA
v_call: TRBV4-3

cdr3_aa: ASSPGGLVYGYT
d_call: TRBD1
j_call: TRBJ1-2
clone_size: once
v_call: TRBV14

cdr3_aa: ASSLSGGAPTNEQF
d_call: TRBD2
j_call: TRBJ2-1
clone_size: NA
v_call: TRBV11-3

cdr3_aa: ASSPQSGPNEQF
d_call: NA
j_call: TRBJ2-1
clone_size: NA
v_call: TRBV3-1

cdr3_aa: ASVWDSRGVGAF
d_call: NA
j_call: TRBJ1-1
clone_size: few
v_call: TRBV28

cdr3_aa: ASSQEFRRGDTQY
d_call: NA
j_call: TRBJ2-3
clone_size: few
v_call: TRBV4-3

cdr3_aa: SAQWGKGHTEAF
d_call: NA
j_call: TRBJ1-1
clone_size: NA
v_call: TRBV29-1

cdr3_aa: ASSQEGTSLYGYT
d_call: NA
j_call: TRBJ1-2
clone_size: NA
v_call: TRBV3-1

cdr3_aa: ASSSSPTSRGQF
d_call: NA
j_call: TRBJ2-1
clone_size: NA
v_call: TRBV11-2

cdr3_aa: SVAGGSGADTQY
d_call: TRBD2
j_call: TRBJ2-3
clone_size: NA
v_call: TRBV29-1

cdr3_aa: ASVRYNEQF
d_call: NA
j_call: TRBJ2-1
clone_size: few
v_call: TRBV7-2

cdr3_aa: AGGLAGTDTQY
d_call: TRBD2
j_call: TRBJ2-3
clone_size: NA
v_call: TRBV10-3

cdr3_aa: ASRGSGANVLT
d_call: NA
j_call: TRBJ2-6
clone_size: many
v_call: TRBV6-5

cdr3_aa: ASSDGALDEQF
d_call: NA
j_call: TRBJ2-1
clone_size: NA
v_call: TRBV25-1

cdr3_aa: ASREWDLVNEQF
d_call: NA
j_call: TRBJ2-1
clone_size: NA
v_call: TRBV28

cdr3_aa: ASRLVDRGQDEQF
d_call: TRBD1
j_call: TRBJ2-1
clone_size: NA
v_call: TRBV5-6

cdr3_aa: ASSLGWSGGPGGTQY
d_call: NA
j_call: NA
clone_size: NA
v_call: TRBV7-2

cdr3_aa: SARVGGGARRHT
d_call: NA
j_call: TRBJ1-2
clone_size: few
v_call: TRBV20-1

cdr3_aa: ATSEGGTGSGKNIQY
d_call: TRBD1
j_call: TRBJ2-4
clone_size: few
v_call: TRBV15

cdr3_aa: ASIQLAGEGTQY
d_call: TRBD2
j_call: TRBJ2-3
clone_size: NA
v_call: TRBV7-6

cdr3_aa: ASSWGRDTDTQY
d_call: NA
j_call: TRBJ2-3
clone_size: few
v_call: TRBV12-3/TRBV12-4

cdr3_aa: ASSAGTGRLAKNIQY
d_call: TRBD1
j_call: TRBJ2-4
clone_size: few
v_call: TRBV27

cdr3_aa: ASSQEGTGGNEQY
d_call: TRBD1
j_call: NA
clone_size: NA
v_call: TRBV4-3

cdr3_aa: ASSSGLAGAHTDTQY
d_call: TRBD2
j_call: TRBJ2-3
clone_size: NA
v_call: TRBV9

cdr3_aa: ASSLLPAYNEQF
d_call: NA
j_call: TRBJ2-1
clone_size: NA
v_call: TRBV5-6

cdr3_aa: ASSPRGQDTQY
d_call: NA
j_call: TRBJ2-3
clone_size: NA
v_call: TRBV7-3

cdr3_aa: ASSYSGIDEQY
d_call: NA
j_call: TRBJ2-7
clone_size: few
v_call: TRBV6-2/TRBV6-3

cdr3_aa: ASSMFGEQY
d_call: NA
j_call: TRBJ2-7
clone_size: NA
v_call: TRBV27

cdr3_aa: ASSLVGKAGEAKNIQY
d_call: TRBD2
j_call: TRBJ2-4
clone_size: NA
v_call: TRBV7-9

cdr3_aa: ASSSFGGTEAF
d_call: NA
j_call: TRBJ1-1
clone_size: NA
v_call: TRBV6-5

cdr3_aa: ASCDSTVNSPLH
d_call: NA
j_call: TRBJ1-6
clone_size: NA
v_call: TRBV24-1

cdr3_aa: ASSTGTGGEGDTEAF
d_call: TRBD1
j_call: TRBJ1-1
clone_size: NA
v_call: TRBV7-9

cdr3_aa: ASSPQPTALLNEQF
d_call: NA
j_call: TRBJ2-1
clone_size: NA
v_call: TRBV3-1

cdr3_aa: ASSISGFTDTQY
d_call: NA
j_call: TRBJ2-3
clone_size: NA
v_call: TRBV28

cdr3_aa: ATSRGGGDTDTQY
d_call: TRBD1
j_call: TRBJ2-3
clone_size: few
v_call: TRBV24-1